The 23 T cell receptor beta chains below were found in one sample sequenced in a study of cytotoxic CD8 clonotypes in ibrutinib-treated CLL. Some clones are missing from TCRdb's copy, which holds only in-frame ones; the method was immunoSEQ multiplex PCR. This table has 250,000 to 350,000 clones, approximately 79% appearing once. Specimen: PBMCs, collected at disease progression, from a patient treated with ibrutinib. The receptors were sampled from a human donor with chronic lymphocytic leukemia.

This clone was found many times. The CDR3, as DNA: TGTGCCAGCAGCGCTTCGGGACAGCCGGCGGGTGGCTACACCTTC. This encodes CASSASGQPAGGYTF. This chain uses TRBV9 with TRBJ1-2; 7 bases match TRBD1. After removal of 3 bases from V and 7 bases from J, the junction contained 12 bases not matched to a gene. CDR3 length equals 15 residues. Germline V lookup: CDR1 SGDLS, CDR2 YYNGEE.

This clone has just a few counts. The chain has TRBV11-2 and TRBJ2-5, with D uncertain. CDR1 and CDR2 (germline): SGHAT, FQNNGV. Trimming shortened V by 5 bases and J by 5 bases, and 6 bases separated the two germline ends. The CDR3 extends over 11 amino acids. The chain's CDR3 is CASSPRETQYF. The CDR3 DNA reads TGTGCCAGCAGCCCCCGGGAGACCCAGTACTTC.

This chain links TRBV2 with TRBJ2-1; a possible D gene is TRBD2 (6 bases). CDR1 and CDR2 (germline): SNHLY, FYNNEI. The V gene lost 6 bases and the J gene lost 10 bases, with 7 bases spanning the gap. There are 10 residues in the CDR3. The CDR3 is CASRGREQFF. In DNA, the CDR3 is TGTGCCAGCAGAGGGAGGGAGCAGTTCTTC.

The rearrangement joins TRBV25-1 to TRBJ1-2; 7 nucleotides agree with TRBD1. The CDR3 sequence is 13 residues long. Germline V gene lookup returns CDR1 MGHDK and CDR2 SYGVNS. The junction had 9 bases not matched to a gene; V was cut back by 8 bases and J by 6 bases. Here the CDR3 reads CASSRDSRDGYTF. CDR3 nucleotide sequence: TGTGCCAGCTCAAGGGACAGTCGAGATGGCTACACCTTC.

This clone was seen a few times. V is TRBV27 and J is TRBJ1-6; tentative D call: TRBD1 (6 bases). The CDR3 totals 15 residues. V was trimmed by 2 bases and J by 6 bases, leaving 11 bases between them. Germline values: CDR1 MNHEY, CDR2 SMNVEV (reference sequence). DNA of the CDR3: TGTGCCAGCAGTTTACAGGGGTTCGTTAATTCACCCCTCCACTTT. It is translated as CASSLQGFVNSPLHF.

The chain combines TRBV27 with TRBJ2-7; unclear D gene. The CDR3 has 12 amino acids. V lost 3 bases and J lost 1, with 4 bases in between. Germline CDR1 MNHEY, CDR2 SMNVEV (reference sequence). CDR3 amino acids: CASSFPSYEQYF. CDR3 bases: TGTGCCAGCAGTTTTCCGTCCTACGAGCAGTACTTC.

This clone came up a few times. This sequence joins TRBV11-2 and TRBJ2-7; unclear D gene. The V and J ends lost 5 bases and 0 bases respectively, with 11 bases between them. The CDR3 length is 14 residues. Germline lookup yields CDR1 SGHAT and CDR2 FQNNGV. CDR3: CASSPLLSSYEQYF. In DNA, the CDR3 is TGTGCCAGCAGCCCATTATTGAGCTCCTACGAGCAGTACTTC.

This clone has more than one count but fewer than ten. The genes are TRBV2 and TRBJ2-7; D is ambiguous. V shed 3 bases and J shed 7 bases, with 10 bases lying between them. There are 12 residues in the CDR3. Germline V gene sequence: CDR1 SNHLY, CDR2 FYNNEI. The CDR3 region has the DNA TGTGCCAGCAGTGATTTGGGGTTTGAGCAGTACTTC. Translation gives CASSDLGFEQYF. Combining the CDR3 with reference TRBV2 and TRBJ2-7 gives the whole variable domain EPEVTQTPSHQVTQMGQEVILRCVPISNHLYFYWYRQILGQKVEFLVSFYNNEISEKSEIFDDQFSVERPDGSNFTLKIRSTKLEDSAMYFCASSDLGFEQYFGPGTRLTVT.

In this sample, this clone turned up a few times. The gene calls are TRBV18 and TRBJ2-1; a possible D gene is TRBD2 (6 bases). The CDR3 covers 14 residues. V was clipped by 1 base and J by 5 bases, with 9 bases between them. The germline gives CDR1 KGHSH, CDR2 LQKENI. The CDR3 sequence: CASSPRDFNNEQFF. As DNA, the CDR3 is TGTGCCAGCTCACCACGGGACTTCAACAATGAGCAGTTCTTC.

This chain uses TRBV19 with TRBJ2-4; D not resolved. Trimming removed 1 base at V and 2 bases at J, with 15 bases between. CDR1 and CDR2 from the germline V gene are LNHDA and SQIVND (reference sequence). The CDR3 totals 17 residues. The CDR3 sequence is CASSIGSFWGTKNIQYF. CDR3 DNA sequence: TGTGCCAGTAGTATAGGGTCCTTTTGGGGAACCAAAAACATTCAGTACTTC.

This chain links TRBV2 with TRBJ1-1; D possibly corresponds to TRBD1 (6 bases). Germline CDR1 is SNHLY and CDR2 is FYNNEI. The CDR3 sequence is 13 residues long. V was trimmed by 7 bases and J by 1 base, leaving 10 bases between them. This CDR3 is CASTRQENTEAFF. The CDR3 nucleotides read TGTGCCAGCACCAGACAGGAGAACACTGAAGCTTTCTTT.

The V gene is TRBV2, the J gene TRBJ2-1; D is perhaps TRBD1 (6 bases). The CDR3 has 17 residues. Germline CDR1 reads SNHLY; CDR2 reads FYNNEI. Trimming removed 1 base from V and 8 bases from J, with 21 bases in between. The CDR3 region has the DNA TGTGCCAGCAGTGAAGACTACGGGACAATTTTTAGAGATGAGCAGTTCTTC. Translated: CASSEDYGTIFRDEQFF.

The rearrangement links TRBV7-3 to TRBJ2-2; no definite D call. Looked up from germline, CDR1 is SGHTA and CDR2 is FQGTGA. V lost 5 bases to trimming and J lost 2 bases, with 6 bases between them. This CDR3 comprises 13 residues. CDR3 sequence: CASSLSNTGELFF. As DNA, the CDR3 is TGTGCCAGCAGCCTTAGCAACACCGGGGAGCTGTTTTTT.

The V and J genes are TRBV28 and TRBJ2-5; the D gene is possibly TRBD1 (5 bases). Germline CDR1 MDHEN, CDR2 SYDVKM. The CDR3 sequence is 11 residues long. With 8 bases removed from V and 5 bases from J, the gap between germline ends came to 9 bases. CDR3 protein: CASGAGETQYF. The CDR3 DNA is TGTGCCAGCGGGGCTGGGGAGACCCAGTACTTC.

This clone came up a few times. The gene calls are TRBV29-1 and TRBJ2-6; 7 positions match TRBD1. Per germline, CDR1 SQVTM and CDR2 ANQGSEA. CDR3 size: 17 residues. The V segment lost 5 bases and the J segment 0 bases; nucleotides outside the gene matches: 10. The CDR3 sequence is CSVLSATGRSGANVLTF. The CDR3 bases are TGCAGCGTTCTATCGGCGACAGGGCGCTCTGGGGCCAACGTCCTGACTTTC.

The V call is TRBV27, the J call TRBJ1-1; a possible D gene is TRBD1 (5 bases). The V and J ends lost 0 bases and 0 bases respectively, with 8 bases between them. The CDR3 is made up of 15 amino acids. Germline-derived CDR1 and CDR2 are MNHEY and SMNVEV (reference sequence). The CDR3 loop is CASSLSGGLNTEAFF. CDR3 sequence (DNA): TGTGCCAGCAGTTTATCGGGGGGACTGAACACTGAAGCTTTCTTT.

This CDR3 is CASMPGPYSYEQYF. DNA of the CDR3: TGTGCCAGCATGCCGGGACCGTACTCCTACGAGCAGTACTTC. The chain has TRBV7-6 and TRBJ2-7, with D perhaps being TRBD1 or TRBD2 (5 bases each). Trimming pared 7 bases from V and 0 bases from J, leaving 13 bases between. This CDR3 spans 14 amino acids. Germline V gene data show CDR1 as SGHVS and CDR2 as FNYEAQ.

Worth noting for this clone: The same CDR3 is also encoded by other DNA sequences in this sample. The chain uses TRBV4-1 and TRBJ2-1; weak D call: TRBD1 (5 bases). V was trimmed by 1 base and J by 10 bases, leaving 8 bases between them. The CDR3 has 12 amino acids. Germline V gene sequence: CDR1 MGHRA, CDR2 YSYEKL. CDR3 amino acids: CASSQVGREQFF. As DNA, the CDR3 is TGCGCCAGCAGCCAAGTGGGGCGCGAGCAGTTCTTC.

This rearrangement joins TRBV9 to TRBJ1-2, with 7 bases fitting TRBD1. Unmatched junction bases numbered 16, after V lost 4 bases and J lost 1 base. The CDR3 spans 18 residues. CDR1 is SGDLS, CDR2 YYNGEE, per germline. This CDR3 is CASSKFFPGTALNYGYTF. For the CDR3, the DNA is TGTGCCAGCAGCAAATTCTTCCCCGGGACAGCCCTTAACTATGGCTACACCTTC.

The V gene is TRBV4-1, the J gene TRBJ1-2, with D perhaps TRBD1 (5 bases). The germline V and J ends were trimmed by 1 base and 7 bases, with 13 bases remaining between them. Germline V gene sequence: CDR1 MGHRA, CDR2 YSYEKL. The CDR3 is made up of 14 amino acids. The CDR3 region has the DNA TGCGCCAGCAGCCAAGTGACGGGGCTTGGTGGCTACACCTTC. It is translated as CASSQVTGLGGYTF.

The V gene is TRBV5-8, the J gene TRBJ1-1, with 11 bases matching TRBD1. Trimming cost V 5 bases and J 0 bases; bases outside gene matches: 3. The CDR3 is 15 residues long. Per germline, CDR1 SGHTS and CDR2 YDEGEE. The CDR3 region has the DNA TGTGCCAGCAGTGGGGACAGGGGGTTGAACACTGAAGCTTTCTTT. Translated: CASSGDRGLNTEAFF.

This chain connects TRBV4-2 to TRBJ1-5; possible D gene TRBD1, 5 bases. The CDR3 length is 16 residues. V lost 2 bases and J 6 bases, leaving 17 bases between the germline ends. Germline CDR1 LGHNA, CDR2 YNFKEQ. The DNA for the CDR3 is TGTGCCAGCAGCCAACCCAAGCAGGGAGGTAGTCAGCCCCAGCATTTT. Protein: CASSQPKQGGSQPQHF.

The chain joins TRBV2 to TRBJ2-3, with 10 bases that match TRBD2. Trimming removed 10 bases from V and 3 bases from J; junction bases left unmatched: 7. Germline CDR1 SNHLY, CDR2 FYNNEI. The CDR3 is 14 residues long. The CDR3 DNA sequence: TGTGCCACCACGGAGCGGGGGGGGACAGATACGCAGTATTTT. This codes for CATTERGGTDTQYF.